These T cell receptor beta chains were read from a single sample in a study of cytomegalovirus exposure and HLA in healthy donors. Clones were read by immunoSEQ multiplex PCR, and TCRdb kept only the in-frame ones, dropping some. The table records some 120,000 clones, around 80% of them present only once. Sequences were obtained from PBMCs. All receptors come from a man younger than 40 in good health and CMV-seronegative. CDR3s include the opening cysteine and the closing phenylalanine or tryptophan. The D gene is left open where the match is weak. Clone size is given for some rows only: seen once, a few or many times, or a class if the clone is expanded.

V gene	clone size	D gene	J gene	CDR3 protein	CDR3 DNA
TRBV5-1	-	TRBD2	TRBJ2-1	CASSWVAGGSYNEQFF	TGCGCCAGCAGCTGGGTGGCGGGGGGCTCCTACAATGAGCAGTTCTTC
TRBV5-1	once	-	TRBJ2-2	CASSLAAGTGGELFF	TGCGCCAGCAGCTTGGCCGCGGGGACGGGCGGGGAGCTGTTTTTT
TRBV7-2	-	-	TRBJ2-7	CASSWQGPPYEQYF	TGTGCCAGCAGCTGGCAGGGTCCTCCCTACGAGCAGTACTTC
TRBV6-6	-	-	TRBJ1-1	CASSSIGQMNTEAFF	TGTGCCAGCAGCTCTATCGGACAGATGAACACTGAAGCTTTCTTT
TRBV29-1	-	TRBD1	TRBJ1-2	CSVKQSGTGRKGYTF	TGCAGCGTTAAGCAGTCTGGGACAGGGCGAAAAGGCTACACCTTC
TRBV29-1	-	TRBD2	TRBJ2-5	CSVGLAGRGETQYF	TGCAGCGTCGGACTAGCGGGAAGGGGAGAGACCCAGTACTTC
TRBV5-1	-	-	TRBJ2-3	CASSSLADPTDTQYF	TGCGCCAGCAGCTCATTAGCGGATCCCACAGATACGCAGTATTTT
TRBV29-1	-	-	TRBJ2-1	CSVGQLNNEQFF	TGCAGCGTCGGACAGCTGAACAATGAGCAGTTCTTC
TRBV9	-	TRBD2	TRBJ2-1	CASSVVSTSGVINEQFF	TGTGCCAGCAGCGTAGTCAGTACTAGCGGAGTTATCAATGAGCAGTTCTTC
TRBV6-4	-	-	TRBJ2-1	CASSEQTGVYNEQFF	TGTGCCAGCAGTGAACAGACAGGAGTATACAATGAGCAGTTCTTC
TRBV5-1	-	-	TRBJ2-5	CASRLTGTQTETQYF	TGCGCCAGCAGGCTAACCGGGACTCAGACTGAGACCCAGTACTTC
TRBV5-1	-	-	TRBJ2-7	CASSLRQGSYEQYF	TGCGCCAGCAGCTTGAGGCAGGGATCCTACGAGCAGTACTTC
TRBV4-2	-	-	TRBJ2-5	CASSQDAWAGRETQYF	TGTGCCAGCAGCCAAGACGCTTGGGCGGGGCGAGAGACCCAGTACTTC
TRBV7-9	many	TRBD1	TRBJ1-2	CASSSVQGPNYGYTF	TGTGCCAGCAGCTCAGTACAGGGGCCTAACTATGGCTACACCTTC
TRBV29-1	-	-	TRBJ2-6	CSVGGPSSGANVLTF	TGCAGCGTTGGAGGTCCCAGCTCTGGGGCCAACGTCCTGACTTTC
TRBV6-1	-	-	TRBJ1-5	CASSEATTGFQPQHF	TGTGCCAGCAGTGAAGCGACAACAGGGTTTCAGCCCCAGCATTTT
TRBV28	-	TRBD2	TRBJ2-7	CASSSKITQEGLAPYEQYF	TGTGCCAGCAGTTCAAAGATAACACAGGAGGGACTAGCACCCTACGAGCAGTACTTC
TRBV4-3	-	-	TRBJ2-3	CASSPRGKDTQYF	TGCGCCAGCAGCCCAAGGGGTAAAGATACGCAGTATTTT
TRBV5-4	-	TRBD2	TRBJ2-5	CASSSRRETQETQYF	TGTGCCAGCAGCTCAAGGCGGGAGACCCAAGAGACCCAGTACTTC
TRBV5-1	-	-	TRBJ1-4	CASSLGRSNEKLFF	TGCGCCAGCAGCCTGGGCAGATCTAATGAAAAACTGTTTTTT
TRBV4-2	-	TRBD1	TRBJ1-5	CASSQDRQGYDQPQHF	TGTGCCAGCAGCCAAGACAGACAGGGGTACGATCAGCCCCAGCATTTT
TRBV7-9	few	TRBD1	TRBJ1-4	CASSFGQGATNEKLFF	TGTGCCAGCAGCTTCGGACAGGGGGCAACTAATGAAAAACTGTTTTTT
TRBV2	-	TRBD1	TRBJ2-1	CASSRSGTGAGNEQFF	TGTGCCAGCAGTCGTTCCGGGACAGGGGCGGGCAATGAGCAGTTCTTC
TRBV21-1	-	-	TRBJ1-1	CASSSPGTPAEAFF	TGTGCCAGCAGCTCGCCAGGTACTCCCGCTGAAGCTTTCTTT
TRBV14	-	TRBD1	TRBJ2-1	CASSHTYRGNEQFF	TGTGCCAGCAGCCACACCTACAGGGGGAATGAGCAGTTCTTC
TRBV4-1	-	TRBD1	TRBJ1-4	CASSLSEGAFEKLFF	TGCGCCAGCAGCCTAAGCGAGGGGGCATTCGAAAAACTGTTTTTT
TRBV7-9	-	-	TRBJ2-7	CASSLYGGGNEQYF	TGTGCCAGCAGCTTATACGGCGGGGGCAACGAGCAGTACTTC
TRBV6-1	-	TRBD2	TRBJ2-1	CASSEILAGGYNEQFF	TGTGCCAGCAGTGAAATACTAGCGGGAGGGTACAATGAGCAGTTCTTC
TRBV10-1	-	TRBD2	TRBJ2-7	CASRLAGPSYEQYF	TGCGCCAGCAGGTTAGCGGGCCCCTCCTACGAGCAGTACTTC
TRBV6-5	-	TRBD1	TRBJ1-3	CARESGTGVGNTIYF	TGTGCCAGAGAATCCGGGACAGGGGTTGGAAACACCATATATTTT
TRBV28	-	TRBD1	TRBJ1-2	CASSLTGEWRGYTF	TGTGCCAGCAGTCTTACAGGGGAATGGCGTGGCTACACCTTC
TRBV4-3	-	TRBD2	TRBJ2-1	CASSQDSGGGYNEQFF	TGCGCCAGCAGCCAAGATAGCGGCGGGGGCTACAATGAGCAGTTCTTC
TRBV29-1	once	-	TRBJ1-4	CSVAGFNDATNEKLFF	TGCAGCGTTGCGGGGTTTAACGACGCAACTAATGAAAAACTGTTTTTT
TRBV6-1	-	-	TRBJ1-5	CASSEGANQPQHF	TGTGCCAGCAGTGAGGGGGCCAATCAGCCCCAGCATTTT
TRBV19	-	-	TRBJ2-5	CASSIMSGETQYF	TGTGCCAGTAGTATAATGAGTGGTGAGACCCAGTACTTC
TRBV5-1	-	-	TRBJ1-2	CASSQQATNYGYTF	TGCGCCAGCAGCCAACAGGCGACCAACTATGGCTACACCTTC
TRBV27	-	-	TRBJ2-1	CASSPDKWGVYNEQFF	TGTGCCAGCAGTCCCGATAAATGGGGGGTCTACAATGAGCAGTTCTTC
TRBV28	-	TRBD1	TRBJ1-1	CASAYVRQGGTEAFF	TGTGCCAGCGCATATGTGCGACAGGGGGGCACTGAAGCTTTCTTT
TRBV5-5	-	TRBD2	TRBJ2-7	CASSLASREGYF	TGTGCCAGCAGCTTGGCTAGTAGGGAGGGGTACTTC
TRBV10-3	-	-	TRBJ2-1	CAISDPGTTSYNEQFF	TGTGCCATCAGTGATCCCGGGACAACCTCATACAATGAGCAGTTCTTC
TRBV7-2	-	-	TRBJ2-5	CASSLAVTEETQYF	TGTGCCAGCAGCTTAGCGGTCACAGAAGAGACCCAGTACTTC